What follows are 12 T cell receptor beta chains derived from one specimen sequenced in a study of T-cell memory formation after mild COVID-19. TCRdb used MiXCR to reprocess the 5' RACE reads, holding one entry per CDR3 protein. The repertoire holds 250,000 to 400,000 distinct CDR3 sequences, with around 15% as singletons. The sequenced sample consisted of PBMCs or a T cell subset sorted from them (not recorded which). The receptors here all came from a man aged 18 to 29 who had mild COVID-19 (a few samples of this study predate the infection). Cell type and time point are not known.

The genes are TRBV7-9 and TRBJ2-3, with no clear D. The length of the CDR3 is 15 residues. V lost 2 bases and J lost 0, with 9 bases in between. Germline-derived CDR1 and CDR2 are SEHNR and FQNEAQ (reference sequence). This chain's CDR3 is CASSLWASSTDTQYF. CDR3 DNA sequence: TGTGCCAGCAGCTTATGGGCGAGCAGCACAGATACGCAGTATTTT.

The chain combines TRBV12-3 or TRBV12-4 with TRBJ1-5; 8 bases are a match to TRBD1. J gave up 5 bases and V 7 bases, and 10 bases lay outside the gene matches. CDR3 length: 15 amino acids. CDR3 sequence: CASIQWATGDQPQHF. DNA for the CDR3: TGTGCCAGCATTCAATGGGCGACAGGGGATCAGCCCCAGCATTTT.

The table lists this clonotype with a few counts. The genes are TRBV7-7 and TRBJ2-7; no firm D call. The V gene lost 5 bases and the J gene lost 4 bases, with 15 bases spanning the gap. Germline-derived CDR1 and CDR2 are SSHAT and FNYEAQ (reference sequence). The CDR3 is 14 amino acids. The CDR3 protein is CASSPGSSGYEQYF. For the CDR3, the DNA is TGTGCCAGCAGCCCAGGCTCGTCTGGTTACGAGCAGTACTTC.

There are a few counts of this clonotype. This sequence may be a read error, since a much larger clone differs from it by one base. V gene TRBV7-9 combines with J gene TRBJ2-5, with D uncertain. CDR1 is SEHNR and CDR2 is FQNEAQ in the germline V gene (reference sequence). The CDR3 totals 11 residues. V was trimmed by 3 bases and J by 5 bases, leaving 4 bases between them. The CDR3 reads CASSFHETQYF. CDR3 DNA: TGTGCCAGCAGCTTTCATGAGACCCAGTACTTC.

This clonotype was seen a handful of times. The rearrangement uses TRBV12-3 or TRBV12-4 and TRBJ1-1; D remains ambiguous. The V gene lost 0 bases and the J gene lost 1 base, with 6 bases spanning the gap. The CDR3 is 14 residues long. CDR3 DNA: TGTGCCAGCAGTTTAGCGCTCAGGAACACTGAAGCTTTCTTT. It encodes CASSLALRNTEAFF.

This clonotype was counted once. The rearrangement joins TRBV11-2 to TRBJ2-3, with a possible D match to TRBD2 (5 bases). Trimming stripped 4 bases from V and 5 bases from J, with 19 bases between. The CDR3 runs 16 residues. Germline values: CDR1 SGHAT, CDR2 FQNNGV. The CDR3 loop reads CASSSVRGREGDTQYF. CDR3 bases: TGTGCCAGCAGCTCTGTACGGGGTAGGGAAGGAGATACGCAGTATTTT.

The table lists this clonotype with a few counts. This chain links TRBV7-3 with TRBJ1-1; D perhaps matches TRBD1 (5 bases). V was clipped by 2 bases and J by 10 bases, with 14 bases between them. This CDR3 has 13 amino acids. Germline CDR1 is SGHTA and CDR2 is FQGTGA. The chain's CDR3 is CASSLYPGEGAFF. CDR3 bases: TGTGCCAGCAGCTTATATCCGGGGGAAGGAGCTTTCTTT.

The chain couples TRBV12-5 to TRBJ2-3; no clear D gene. From germline, CDR1 is LGHNT and CDR2 FRNRAP. V shed 3 bases and J shed 5 bases, with 18 bases lying between them. The CDR3 is 16 residues long. CDR3 DNA: TGTGCTAGTGGTTTTATTCTTAGGCAAGATGGAGATACGCAGTATTTT. This encodes CASGFILRQDGDTQYF.

V is TRBV7-9 and J is TRBJ1-3, with 10 bases lining up with TRBD1. J was trimmed by 5 bases and V by 4 bases; bases with no gene match: 5. CDR3 size: 15 residues. Germline V lookup: CDR1 SEHNR, CDR2 FQNEAQ (reference sequence). The CDR3 reads CASSSRDRGRNTIYF. CDR3 DNA sequence: TGTGCCAGCAGCTCCCGGGACAGGGGACGAAACACCATATATTTT.

This clonotype was counted ten times or more. The chain couples TRBV2 to TRBJ1-1, with 8 bases that match TRBD1. This CDR3 is built from 13 residues. Trimming at V came to 6 bases and at J to 1 base, leaving 1 base not matched to a gene. Germline loops: CDR1 SNHLY, CDR2 FYNNEI. CDR3 region: CASSGQGNTEAFF. In DNA, the CDR3 is TGTGCCAGCAGCGGACAGGGGAACACTGAAGCTTTCTTT.

This clonotype was seen ten or more times. The chain is built from TRBV4-1 and TRBJ1-5; possibly TRBD1 for D (6 bases). The V end lost 0 bases, the J end lost 9 bases, and 18 bases lay between the germline ends. This CDR3 region has 16 residues. The germline V gene encodes CDR1 MGHRA and CDR2 YSYEKL. The CDR3 DNA sequence: TGCGCCAGCAGCCAAGATTTAAGGGGGGGTGTGCGGCCCCAGCATTTT. Its protein is CASSQDLRGGVRPQHF.

This clonotype was observed a few times. V gene TRBV6-4 combines with J gene TRBJ1-1, with 7 bases fitting TRBD1. This CDR3 is built from 15 residues. V shed 6 bases, J shed 2 bases, and the junction held 9 bases outside the gene matches. CDR1 MRHNA and CDR2 SNTAGT come from the germline V gene. The CDR3 region is CASRVSGTDNTEAFF. For the CDR3, the DNA is TGTGCCAGCAGAGTTTCCGGGACAGATAACACTGAAGCTTTCTTT.